These 11 T cell receptor beta chains originate from one sample sequenced in a study of a mutant IDH1 vaccine in newly diagnosed glioma. These TCRs' antigens remain unknown. Time point here: week 5, during vaccination. The vaccine gave 300 ug of a 20-mer mutant IDH1 peptide subcutaneously per dose. Produced via immunoSEQ multiplex PCR; TCRdb's table is partial and in-frame only. The sample consists of around 52,000 clones, around 89% of them appearing once. The sequencing here drew on PBMCs, taken from a glioma patient whose treatment included an IDH1 peptide vaccine. The receptor set was obtained from a woman between 40 and 55 years old with glioma.

The rearrangement links TRBV29-1 to TRBJ2-3; 8 nucleotides match TRBD1. J lost 4 bases, V lost 0 bases, and 9 bases had no gene match. The germline V gene encodes CDR1 SQVTM and CDR2 ANQGSEA. This CDR3 is built from 16 residues. CDR3: CSVEDLSGGEPDTQYF. The CDR3 bases are TGCAGCGTTGAAGATCTCTCAGGGGGCGAACCAGATACGCAGTATTTT.

The rearrangement joins TRBV19 to TRBJ2-7; TRBD2 might be the D (6 bases). Germline V gives CDR1 LNHDA, CDR2 SQIVND (reference sequence). This CDR3 spans 15 amino acids. The germline V and J ends were trimmed by 4 bases and 3 bases, with 16 bases remaining between them. The CDR3 loop is CASSSHKGGDYEQYF. The CDR3 DNA follows: TGTGCCAGTAGTAGCCACAAGGGCGGGGACTACGAGCAGTACTTC.

The chain is built from TRBV5-1 and TRBJ1-2; a possible D gene is TRBD1 (5 bases). Germline assignment: CDR1 SGHRS and CDR2 YFSETQ. The length of the CDR3 is 13 residues. Trimming took 0 bases from V and 6 from J, leaving 9 bases between them. CDR3 nucleotide sequence: TGCGCCAGCAGCTTGGGTGAGGGGAATGGCTACACCTTC. Translating gives CASSLGEGNGYTF.

The chain couples TRBV5-1 to TRBJ2-3, with D possibly being TRBD2 (6 bases). The germline V gene has CDR1 SGHRS and CDR2 YFSETQ. The CDR3 covers 14 residues. V shed 4 bases and J shed 0 bases, with 9 bases lying between them. In DNA form, the CDR3 reads TGCGCCAGCAGCACGGGGGTAAGCACAGATACGCAGTATTTT. Translating it yields CASSTGVSTDTQYF.

The rearrangement uses TRBV7-3 and TRBJ2-5; 13 bases align to TRBD2. The CDR3 is 16 residues long. Germline values: CDR1 SGHTA, CDR2 FQGTGA. V gave up 2 bases and J gave up 1 base; unmatched junction bases: 1. CDR3 amino acids: CASSLGTSGTQETQYF. In DNA form, the CDR3 reads TGTGCCAGCAGCTTAGGGACTAGCGGGACCCAAGAGACCCAGTACTTC. Looking up the rest from reference TRBV7-3 and TRBJ2-5 gives the full variable domain: GAGVSQTPSNKVTEKGKYVELRCDPISGHTALYWYRQSLGQGPEFLIYFQGTGAADDSGLPNDRFFAVRPEGSVSTLKIQRTERGDSAVYLCASSLGTSGTQETQYFGPGTRLLVL.

This clone appeared a single time. V usage is TRBV6-5 and J usage is TRBJ2-1; D is perhaps TRBD1 (5 bases). Germline values: CDR1 MNHEY, CDR2 SVGAGI. The CDR3 spans 14 residues. V dropped 0 bases and J dropped 4 bases, with 7 bases sitting between them. The CDR3 spells CASSYSTGYNEQFF. CDR3 coding DNA: TGTGCCAGCAGTTACTCTACAGGTTACAATGAGCAGTTCTTC.

The rearrangement uses TRBV6-5 and TRBJ1-5; 8 bases agree with TRBD1. This CDR3 has 15 residues. With V trimmed by 6 bases and J by 4 bases, 8 bases remained unmatched. Per the germline V gene, CDR1 is MNHEY and CDR2 is SVGAGI. The CDR3 bases are TGTGCCAGCAGCAAGACAGGGGTAGGGAATCAGCCCCAGCATTTT. Its translation: CASSKTGVGNQPQHF.

The chain links TRBV12-5 to TRBJ1-3; D unclear. The CDR3 runs to 13 residues. CDR1 is LGHNT and CDR2 is FRNRAP in the germline V gene. V lost 5 bases, J lost 4 bases, and 9 bases lay in between. The CDR3 sequence is CASGLQAGNTIYF. CDR3 nucleotides: TGTGCTAGTGGTCTCCAGGCCGGAAACACCATATATTTT.

J is TRBJ1-1 and V is TRBV7-9; D is unclear. Trimming removed 1 base at V and 6 bases at J, with 12 bases between. The V gene's germline CDR1 is SEHNR and CDR2 FQNEAQ (reference sequence). The CDR3 runs 14 residues. The CDR3 DNA sequence: TGTGCCAGCAGCTTAGTAGGCTACTCCCCTGAAGCTTTCTTT. This codes for CASSLVGYSPEAFF.

This clone has only one observation. The chain recombines TRBV7-9 with TRBJ2-7, with D possibly TRBD2 on 6 matching bases. With 5 bases removed from V and 2 bases from J, the gap between germline ends came to 19 bases. The CDR3 loop spans 16 amino acids. Per the germline V gene, CDR1 is SEHNR and CDR2 is FQNEAQ (reference sequence). The CDR3 reads CASSPSWGDAAYEQYF. CDR3 coding DNA: TGTGCCAGCAGCCCTAGCTGGGGGGACGCGGCCTACGAGCAGTACTTC.

This chain joins TRBV7-2 and TRBJ1-2, with 8 bases that match TRBD1. V gave up 5 bases and J gave up 5 bases; unmatched junction bases: 7. The length of the CDR3 is 14 residues. CDR1 is SGHTA and CDR2 is FQGNSA in the germline V gene. CDR3 protein: CASSLGQADYGYTF. The DNA for the CDR3 is TGTGCCAGCAGCCTGGGACAGGCGGATTATGGCTACACCTTC.